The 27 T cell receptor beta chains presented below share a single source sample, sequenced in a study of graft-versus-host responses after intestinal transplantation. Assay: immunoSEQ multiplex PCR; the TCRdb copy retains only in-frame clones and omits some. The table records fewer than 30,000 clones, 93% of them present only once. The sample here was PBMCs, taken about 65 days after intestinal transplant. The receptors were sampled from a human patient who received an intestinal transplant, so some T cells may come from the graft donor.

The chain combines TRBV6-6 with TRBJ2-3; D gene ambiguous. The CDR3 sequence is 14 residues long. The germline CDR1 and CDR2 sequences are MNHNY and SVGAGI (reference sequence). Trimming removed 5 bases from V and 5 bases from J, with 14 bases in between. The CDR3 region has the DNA TGTGCCAGCAGTCCGGAGAAGGTAGGAGATACGCAGTATTTT. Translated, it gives CASSPEKVGDTQYF.

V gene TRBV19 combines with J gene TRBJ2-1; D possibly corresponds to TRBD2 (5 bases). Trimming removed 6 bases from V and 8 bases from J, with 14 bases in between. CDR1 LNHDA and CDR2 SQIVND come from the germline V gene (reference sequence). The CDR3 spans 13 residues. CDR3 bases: TGTGCCAGTAGGCGGACTTTGATCCATGAGCAGTTCTTC. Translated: CASRRTLIHEQFF.

This CDR3 is CASTKVGYTYEQYF. For the CDR3, the DNA is TGTGCCAGCACCAAAGTAGGCTACACCTACGAGCAGTACTTC. The chain links TRBV28 to TRBJ2-7; D not certain. The germline gives CDR1 MDHEN, CDR2 SYDVKM. Trimming left V 7 bases short and J 2 bases short, with 15 bases between. The CDR3 length is 14 residues. Combining the CDR3 with reference TRBV28 and TRBJ2-7 gives the whole variable domain DVKVTQSSRYLVKRTGEKVFLECVQDMDHENMFWYRQDPGLGLRLIYFSYDVKMKEKGDIPEGYSVSREKKERFSLILESASTNQTSMYLCASTKVGYTYEQYFGPGTRLTVT.

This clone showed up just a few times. CDR3 region: CASSVTLLRDSTNQPQHF. The CDR3, as DNA: TGTGCCAGCAGTGTCACTTTATTACGGGACAGCACGAATCAGCCCCAGCATTTT. This chain connects TRBV2 to TRBJ1-5, with 7 bases aligning to TRBD1. There are 18 residues in the CDR3. V gave up 4 bases and J gave up 4 bases; unmatched junction bases: 16. Germline CDR1 SNHLY, CDR2 FYNNEI.

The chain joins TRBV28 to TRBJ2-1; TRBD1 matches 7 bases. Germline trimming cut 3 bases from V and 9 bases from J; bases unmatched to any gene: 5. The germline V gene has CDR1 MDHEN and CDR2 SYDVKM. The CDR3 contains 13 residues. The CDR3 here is CASSFPGGVEQFF. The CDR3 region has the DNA TGTGCCAGCAGTTTCCCAGGGGGAGTTGAGCAGTTCTTC.

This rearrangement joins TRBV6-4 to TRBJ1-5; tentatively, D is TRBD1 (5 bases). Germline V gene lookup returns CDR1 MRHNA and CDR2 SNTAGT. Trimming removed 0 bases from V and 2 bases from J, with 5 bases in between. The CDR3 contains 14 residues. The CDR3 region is CASSDSGGNQPQHF. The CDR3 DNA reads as TGTGCCAGCAGTGACTCAGGGGGCAATCAGCCCCAGCATTTT.

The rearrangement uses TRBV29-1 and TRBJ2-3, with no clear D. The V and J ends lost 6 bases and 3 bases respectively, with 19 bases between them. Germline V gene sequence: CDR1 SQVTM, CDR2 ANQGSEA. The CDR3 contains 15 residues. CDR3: CSVGLPRLITDTQYF. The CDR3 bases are TGCAGCGTAGGTCTTCCGAGACTTATAACAGATACGCAGTATTTT.

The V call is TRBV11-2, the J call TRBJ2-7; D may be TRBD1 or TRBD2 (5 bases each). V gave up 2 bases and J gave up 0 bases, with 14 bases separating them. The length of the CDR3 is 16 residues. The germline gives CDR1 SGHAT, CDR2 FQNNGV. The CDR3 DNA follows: TGTGCCAGCAGCTTATATGATAGCGACAGCTCCTACGAGCAGTACTTC. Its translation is CASSLYDSDSSYEQYF.

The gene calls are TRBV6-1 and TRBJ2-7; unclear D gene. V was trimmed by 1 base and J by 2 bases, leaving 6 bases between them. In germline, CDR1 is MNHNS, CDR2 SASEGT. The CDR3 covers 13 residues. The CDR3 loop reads CASSEGETYEQYF. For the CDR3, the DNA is TGTGCCAGCAGTGAAGGTGAAACCTACGAGCAGTACTTC.

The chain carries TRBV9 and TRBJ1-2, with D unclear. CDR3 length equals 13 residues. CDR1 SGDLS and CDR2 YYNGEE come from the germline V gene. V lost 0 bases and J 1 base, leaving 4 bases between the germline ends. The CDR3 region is CASSVASNYGYTF. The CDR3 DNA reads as TGTGCCAGCAGCGTAGCGAGTAACTATGGCTACACCTTC.

The CDR3 protein is CASSPLLPGGGTGELFF. The CDR3 DNA sequence: TGTGCCAGCTCTCCGCTACTCCCCGGGGGAGGCACCGGGGAGCTGTTTTTT. The rearrangement links TRBV18 to TRBJ2-2; D possibly corresponds to TRBD2 (6 bases). Germline lookup yields CDR1 KGHSH and CDR2 LQKENI. This CDR3 has 17 amino acids. V gave up 6 bases and J gave up 4 bases, with 21 bases separating them.

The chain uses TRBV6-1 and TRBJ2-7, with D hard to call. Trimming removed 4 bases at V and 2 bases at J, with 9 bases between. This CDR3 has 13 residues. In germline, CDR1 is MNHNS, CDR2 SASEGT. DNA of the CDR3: TGTGCCAGCAGTGCTCGGGTCCCCTACGAGCAGTACTTC. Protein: CASSARVPYEQYF.

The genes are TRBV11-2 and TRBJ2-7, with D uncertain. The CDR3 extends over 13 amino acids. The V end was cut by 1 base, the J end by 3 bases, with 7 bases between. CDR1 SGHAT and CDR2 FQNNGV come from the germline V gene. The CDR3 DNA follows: TGTGCCAGCAGCTTAGGGCCTAGCTACGAGCAGTACTTC. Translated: CASSLGPSYEQYF.

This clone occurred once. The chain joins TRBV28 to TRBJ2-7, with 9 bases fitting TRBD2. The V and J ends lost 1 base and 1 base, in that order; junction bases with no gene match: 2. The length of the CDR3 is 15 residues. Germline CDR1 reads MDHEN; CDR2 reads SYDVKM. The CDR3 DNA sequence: TGTGCCAGCAGTTTATCTAGCGGGATTTCCTACGAGCAGTACTTC. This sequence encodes CASSLSSGISYEQYF.

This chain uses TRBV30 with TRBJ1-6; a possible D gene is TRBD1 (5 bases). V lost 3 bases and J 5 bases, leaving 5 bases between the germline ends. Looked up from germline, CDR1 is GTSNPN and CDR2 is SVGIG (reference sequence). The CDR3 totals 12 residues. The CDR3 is CAWRDNNSPLHF. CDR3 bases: TGTGCCTGGAGGGACAATAATTCACCCCTCCACTTT.

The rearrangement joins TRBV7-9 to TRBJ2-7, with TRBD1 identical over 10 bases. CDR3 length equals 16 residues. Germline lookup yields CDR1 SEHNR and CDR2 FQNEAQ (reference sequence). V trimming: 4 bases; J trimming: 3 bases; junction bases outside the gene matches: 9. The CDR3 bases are TGTGCCAGCAGCTATGAGACCGGGACAGGGGTCTACGAGCAGTACTTC. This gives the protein CASSYETGTGVYEQYF.

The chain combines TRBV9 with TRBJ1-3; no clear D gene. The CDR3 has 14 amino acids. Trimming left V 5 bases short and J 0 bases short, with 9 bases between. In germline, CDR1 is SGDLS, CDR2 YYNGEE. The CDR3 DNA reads TGTGCCAGCAGTGTTGCCCCCTCTGGAAACACCATATATTTT. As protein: CASSVAPSGNTIYF.

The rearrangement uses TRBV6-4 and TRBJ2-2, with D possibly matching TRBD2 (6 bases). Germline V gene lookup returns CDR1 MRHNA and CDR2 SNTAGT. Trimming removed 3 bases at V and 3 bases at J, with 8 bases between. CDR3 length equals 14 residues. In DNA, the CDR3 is TGTGCCAGCAGTGATGGAGGGGACACCGGGGAGCTGTTTTTT. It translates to CASSDGGDTGELFF.

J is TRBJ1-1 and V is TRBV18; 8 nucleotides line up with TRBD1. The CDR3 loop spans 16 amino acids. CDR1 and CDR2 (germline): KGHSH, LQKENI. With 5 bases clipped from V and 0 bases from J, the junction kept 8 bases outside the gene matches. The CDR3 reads CASSGSTGALNTEAFF. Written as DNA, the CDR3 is TGTGCCAGCTCAGGATCGACAGGGGCTTTGAACACTGAAGCTTTCTTT.

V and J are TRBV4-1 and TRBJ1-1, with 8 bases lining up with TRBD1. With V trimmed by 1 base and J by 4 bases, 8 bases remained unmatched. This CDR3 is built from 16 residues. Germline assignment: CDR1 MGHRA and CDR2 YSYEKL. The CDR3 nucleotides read TGCGCCAGCAGCCAAGTGAGACAGGGGCTTTTCACTGAAGCTTTCTTT. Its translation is CASSQVRQGLFTEAFF.

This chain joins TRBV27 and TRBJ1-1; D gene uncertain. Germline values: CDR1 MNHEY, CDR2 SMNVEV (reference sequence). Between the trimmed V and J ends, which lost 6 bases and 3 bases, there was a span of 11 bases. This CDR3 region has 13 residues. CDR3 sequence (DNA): TGTGCCAGCAGGCGTTCCTTCGACACTGAAGCTTTCTTT. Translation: CASRRSFDTEAFF.

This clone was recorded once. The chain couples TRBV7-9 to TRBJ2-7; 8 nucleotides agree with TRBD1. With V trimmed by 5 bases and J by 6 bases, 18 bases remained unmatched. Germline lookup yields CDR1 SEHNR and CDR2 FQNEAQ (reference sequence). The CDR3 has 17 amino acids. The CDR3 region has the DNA TGTGCCAGCAGCAGAACCGGGACAGGCGGTCCCCCCCTCGAGCAGTACTTC. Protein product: CASSRTGTGGPPLEQYF.

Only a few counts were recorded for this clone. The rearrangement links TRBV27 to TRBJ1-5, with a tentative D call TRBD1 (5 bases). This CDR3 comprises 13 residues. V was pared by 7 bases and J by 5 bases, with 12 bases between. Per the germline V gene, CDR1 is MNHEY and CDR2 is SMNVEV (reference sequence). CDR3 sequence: CASTMGPHQPQHF. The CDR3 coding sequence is TGTGCCAGCACTATGGGGCCGCATCAGCCCCAGCATTTT.

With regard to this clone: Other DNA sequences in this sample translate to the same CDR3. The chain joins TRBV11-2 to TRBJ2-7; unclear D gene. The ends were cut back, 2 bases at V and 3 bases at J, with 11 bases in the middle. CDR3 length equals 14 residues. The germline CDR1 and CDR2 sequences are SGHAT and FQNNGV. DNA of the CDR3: TGTGCCAGCAGCTTAACGGGTGCGGACTACGAGCAGTACTTC. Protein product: CASSLTGADYEQYF.

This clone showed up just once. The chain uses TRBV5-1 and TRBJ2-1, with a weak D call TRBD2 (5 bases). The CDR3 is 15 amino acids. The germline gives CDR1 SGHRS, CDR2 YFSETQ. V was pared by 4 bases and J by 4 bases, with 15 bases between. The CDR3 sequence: CASSMGRTGYNEQFF. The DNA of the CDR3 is TGCGCCAGCAGCATGGGTCGGACTGGGTACAATGAGCAGTTCTTC.

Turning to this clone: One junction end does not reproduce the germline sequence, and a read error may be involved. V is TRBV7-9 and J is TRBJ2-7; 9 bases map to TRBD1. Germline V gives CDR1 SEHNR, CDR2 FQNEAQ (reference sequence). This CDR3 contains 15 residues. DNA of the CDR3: TGTGCCAGCAGCTTAGTTGGGACAGGGCCCTACGGGCAGTACTTC. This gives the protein CASSLVGTGPYGQYF.

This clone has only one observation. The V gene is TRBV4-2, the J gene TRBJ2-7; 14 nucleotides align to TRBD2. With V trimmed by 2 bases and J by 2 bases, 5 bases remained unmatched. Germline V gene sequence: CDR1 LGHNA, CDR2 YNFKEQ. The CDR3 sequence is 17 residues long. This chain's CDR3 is CASSQPVGLAGAYEQYF. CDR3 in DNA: TGTGCCAGCAGCCAACCGGTGGGACTAGCGGGGGCCTACGAGCAGTACTTC.